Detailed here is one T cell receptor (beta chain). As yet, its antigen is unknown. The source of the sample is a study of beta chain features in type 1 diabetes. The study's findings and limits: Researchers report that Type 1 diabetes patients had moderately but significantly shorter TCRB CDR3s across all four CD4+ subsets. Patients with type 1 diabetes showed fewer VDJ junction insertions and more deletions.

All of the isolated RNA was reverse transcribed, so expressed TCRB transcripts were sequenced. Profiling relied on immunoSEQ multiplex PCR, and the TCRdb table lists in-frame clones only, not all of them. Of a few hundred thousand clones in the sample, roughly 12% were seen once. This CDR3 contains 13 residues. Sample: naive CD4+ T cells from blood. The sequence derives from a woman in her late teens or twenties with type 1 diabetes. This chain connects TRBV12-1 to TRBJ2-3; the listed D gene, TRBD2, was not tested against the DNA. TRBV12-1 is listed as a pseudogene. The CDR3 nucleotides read TGTGCCAGCAGCCGTGACCGGGGGGATACGCAGTATTTT. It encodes CASSRDRGDTQYF.